These T cell receptor beta chains were read from a single sample in a study of cytomegalovirus exposure and HLA in healthy donors. Libraries were prepared by immunoSEQ multiplex PCR; TCRdb keeps only in-frame clonotypes and omits some of them. Counted here are 100,000 to 150,000 clones, approximately 15% occurring once; the ten biggest clones make up 1.9%. Sample: PBMCs. These TCRs come from a woman between 18 and 29 years old in good health and CMV-seronegative. The CDR3 runs from the conserved cysteine through the conserved F or W. D genes are given only for firm matches. Clone size is stated in some rows and not others, as once, few, many or a class when expanded.

d_call	v_call	clone_size	j_call	cdr3_length	cdr3_nt	cdr3_aa
.	TRBV6-5	.	TRBJ1-4	14	TGTGCCAGCAGCTCAACCGGACTGGTCGAAAAACTGTTTTTT	CASSSTGLVEKLFF
TRBD1	TRBV29-1	few	TRBJ2-3	14	TGCAGCTCCAGACAGGGCGCGTTCACAGATACGCAGTATTTT	CSSRQGAFTDTQYF
.	TRBV7-9	.	TRBJ1-2	11	TGTGCCAGCAGGACAGTCTATGGCTACACCTTC	CASRTVYGYTF
TRBD2	TRBV6-6	.	TRBJ2-7	14	TGTGCCAGCAGTTACCCGGGAGGGCCCTACGAGCAGTACTTC	CASSYPGGPYEQYF
TRBD1	TRBV4-1	few	TRBJ1-2	15	TGCGCCAGCAGCCCGGGACAGGGGACCAACTATGGCTACACCTTC	CASSPGQGTNYGYTF
TRBD1	TRBV14	few	TRBJ1-4	16	TGTGCCAGCAGCCAACCAGACAGGGTAGGGCGTGAAAAACTGTTTTTT	CASSQPDRVGREKLFF
.	TRBV6-4	few	TRBJ1-5	14	TGTGCCAGCAGTGACTCGGACACCCTGGGGCCCCAGCATTTT	CASSDSDTLGPQHF
.	TRBV28	.	TRBJ2-7	17	TGTGCCAGCAGTTTACGATTCAGAGGACAAAAAGTCTACGAGCAGTACTTC	CASSLRFRGQKVYEQYF
.	TRBV2	few	TRBJ1-3	16	TGTGCCAGCAGTGAAGGAGGCGGCCCGGCGGGAAACACCATATATTTT	CASSEGGGPAGNTIYF
.	TRBV4-1	few	TRBJ1-1	17	TGCGCCAGCAGCCAAGGTCGGCAGGGGAAACGGAACACTGAAGCTTTCTTT	CASSQGRQGKRNTEAFF
TRBD2	TRBV11-2	.	TRBJ2-7	14	TGTGCCAGCAGACCAACGACTAGCGGCTACGAGCAGTACTTC	CASRPTTSGYEQYF
TRBD1	TRBV10-3	few	TRBJ2-6	18	TGTGCCATCAGCGGGCGGGACAGGACCTCCTCTGGGGCCAACGTCCTGACTTTC	CAISGRDRTSSGANVLTF
.	TRBV6-5	few	TRBJ1-6	14	TGTGCCAGCAGGGTGAGCTCCTATAATTCACCCCTCCACTTT	CASRVSSYNSPLHF
TRBD1	TRBV28	few	TRBJ2-6	19	TGTGCCAGCAGTTTAGGCCCTCGACAGGGGGCGACTGGGGCCAACGTCCTGACTTTC	CASSLGPRQGATGANVLTF
.	TRBV29-1	few	TRBJ2-5	14	TGCAGCGTTGAACCCACAGGTTACCAAGAGACCCAGTACTTC	CSVEPTGYQETQYF
.	TRBV4-1	few	TRBJ1-4	16	TGCGCCAGCAGCCACTTCGGCAGATCTAGGGGCGAAAAACTGTTTTTT	CASSHFGRSRGEKLFF
TRBD2	TRBV5-4	few	TRBJ2-1	15	TGTGCCAGCAGCTATAGCGGGACCCCTTACAATGAGCAGTTCTTC	CASSYSGTPYNEQFF
TRBD1	TRBV5-1	few	TRBJ2-7	14	TGCGCCAGCAGCTTTGGGACAGACGCCTACGAGCAGTACTTC	CASSFGTDAYEQYF
.	TRBV28	.	TRBJ1-5	15	TGTGCCAGCAGTTTATCAGGGGATAGCAATCAGCCCCAGCATTTT	CASSLSGDSNQPQHF
TRBD1	TRBV7-9	.	TRBJ1-6	14	TGTGCCAGCAGCGAAGACAGGGAAAAATCACCCCTCCACTTT	CASSEDREKSPLHF
.	TRBV27	.	TRBJ1-2	13	TGTGCCAGCAGTTTCGGGGGGAACTATGGCTACACCTTC	CASSFGGNYGYTF
TRBD1	TRBV9	few	TRBJ2-7	15	TGTGCCAGCAGCGTAGAGGGACAGGGACGGGACGAGCAGTACTTC	CASSVEGQGRDEQYF
.	TRBV5-4	.	TRBJ2-1	12	TGTGCCAGCAGCTTGGGGGGGGGCCCGTGGTTCTTC	CASSLGGGPWFF
TRBD1	TRBV2	.	TRBJ1-5	13	TGTGCCAGCGGGACAGAAAACAATCAGCCCCAGCATTTT	CASGTENNQPQHF
.	TRBV18	.	TRBJ1-5	13	TGTGCCAGCTCACCGGGCGGCAATCAGCCCCAGCATTTT	CASSPGGNQPQHF
.	TRBV19	few	TRBJ2-3	15	TGTGCCAGTAGTATAGGACAGAGTAGCACAGATACGCAGTATTTT	CASSIGQSSTDTQYF
TRBD1	TRBV5-1	.	TRBJ1-1	14	TGCGCCAGCAGCATAGGGACAGGGGGGACTGAAGCTTTCTTT	CASSIGTGGTEAFF
TRBD1	TRBV6-1	.	TRBJ1-4	15	TGTGCCAGCAGACGAACCCGGGACAGAGGCGAAAAACTGTTTTTT	CASRRTRDRGEKLFF
TRBD1	TRBV11-3	few	TRBJ1-1	13	TGTGCCAGCAGCCGGGACAGTAACACTGAAGCTTTCTTT	CASSRDSNTEAFF
TRBD2	TRBV19	.	TRBJ2-2	15	TGTGCCAGTAGTTTTACTAGCGGGAACACCGGGGAGCTGTTTTTT	CASSFTSGNTGELFF
TRBD1	TRBV19	few	TRBJ2-2	16	TGTGCCAGTAGTAATCCACAGGGGGCGGGCACCGGGGAGCTGTTTTTT	CASSNPQGAGTGELFF
.	TRBV2	.	TRBJ1-1	13	TGTGCCAGCAGGGACTTGGGAGAAACTGAAGCTTTCTTT	CASRDLGETEAFF
.	TRBV6-5	few	TRBJ2-7	15	TGTGCCAGCAGTTTCGGACAAGGACGTACTTACGAGCAGTACTTC	CASSFGQGRTYEQYF
.	TRBV4-3	.	TRBJ2-2	19	TGCGCCAGCAGCCAAGTGGGTTGGAGGGGGCGCGGGGACACCGGGGAGCTGTTTTTT	CASSQVGWRGRGDTGELFF
TRBD2	TRBV6-5	few	TRBJ2-1	15	TGTGCCAGCAGCCGAGCGGGGGGCACGAACAATGAGCAGTTCTTC	CASSRAGGTNNEQFF
TRBD1	TRBV9	.	TRBJ2-2	15	TGTGCCAGCAGCGTAGAGGGGGCCTACACCGGGGAGCTGTTTTTT	CASSVEGAYTGELFF
.	TRBV28	.	TRBJ1-5	16	TGTGCCAGCAGTTTACCCACAGCACCCCAAGCTCAGCCCCAGCATTTT	CASSLPTAPQAQPQHF
TRBD1	TRBV29-1	few	TRBJ2-3	16	TGCAGCGTTGAATCGGGGACAGGGGCTAACACAGATACGCAGTATTTT	CSVESGTGANTDTQYF
TRBD2	TRBV6-5	.	TRBJ2-7	14	TGTGCCAGCAGTTACGCTAGCGGGAGTGGTGAGCAGTACTTC	CASSYASGSGEQYF
TRBD1	TRBV7-9	few	TRBJ2-3	17	TGTGCCAGCAGGGCCGGGACAGGGGACGCAAGCACAGATACGCAGTATTTT	CASRAGTGDASTDTQYF
.	TRBV5-6	.	TRBJ2-7	13	TGTGCCAGCAGCTTGGGCCGGTCTTACGAGCAGTACTTC	CASSLGRSYEQYF
TRBD2	TRBV28	.	TRBJ2-3	16	TGTGCCAGCAGCTGGACTAGCGGGGGGTCTGGGGATACGCAGTATTTT	CASSWTSGGSGDTQYF
TRBD1	TRBV28	.	TRBJ1-1	15	TGTGCCAGCAGTTCCCCCACAGGGGGGAACACTGAAGCTTTCTTT	CASSSPTGGNTEAFF
TRBD1	TRBV6-1	few	TRBJ2-7	14	TGTGCCAGCAGTGTAACGGACAGGGTAGGCGAGCAGTACTTC	CASSVTDRVGEQYF
.	TRBV2	.	TRBJ1-2	11	TGTGCCAGCAGCCCCAGGGATGGCTACACCTTC	CASSPRDGYTF
.	TRBV4-3	.	TRBJ2-1	16	TGCGCCAGCAGCCAAGATTTAGCCGAGCTCTACAATGAGCAGTTCTTC	CASSQDLAELYNEQFF
.	TRBV5-1	few	TRBJ2-7	11	TGCGCCAGCAGCTCGGGCTACGAGCAGTACTTC	CASSSGYEQYF
TRBD1	TRBV5-4	.	TRBJ1-1	16	TGTGCCAGCAGCCCTGGACAGGGCCGGGGGGACACTGAAGCTTTCTTT	CASSPGQGRGDTEAFF
.	TRBV5-1	few	TRBJ1-3	14	TGCGCCAGCAGCACCGGGGACTCTGGAAACACCATATATTTT	CASSTGDSGNTIYF
TRBD2	TRBV6-5	.	TRBJ2-5	14	TGTGCCAGCAAGAACGGCGGGGGAAGGGAGACCCAGTACTTC	CASKNGGGRETQYF
TRBD1	TRBV28	.	TRBJ1-2	11	TGTGCCATCCGGGACAGGGTTAGCTACACCTTC	CAIRDRVSYTF
TRBD2	TRBV7-9	.	TRBJ2-7	16	TGTGCCAGCAGCTTTCTAGCGGGGGGTACCTCCTACGAGCAGTACTTC	CASSFLAGGTSYEQYF
TRBD2	TRBV6-1	.	TRBJ2-3	14	TGTGCCAGCAGTTTACTAGCGGGAGCGGATACGCAGTATTTT	CASSLLAGADTQYF